Listed below are T cell receptor beta chains from one sample, sequenced in a study of PD-L1 blockade in urothelial cancer. Generated by immunoSEQ multiplex PCR, the TCRdb table keeps only in-frame clones and is missing some. The sample holds about 130,000 clones, 70% to 85% seen once. The input for sequencing was PBMCs, taken around atezolizumab (anti-PD-L1) treatment. These receptors were obtained from a man aged 45-60 years with urothelial cancer. Each CDR3 is given with its conserved first and last residue. Each record gives: V gene, clone size, D gene, J gene, CDR3 DNA, CDR3 protein. The D gene is left open where the match is weak. Some rows mark clone size as missing; the rest say once, few, many or name a class of expanded clone.

TRBV5-4,.,.,TRBJ2-7,TGTGCCAGCAGCTTGGTGGACCGGGATTACGAGCAGTACTTC,CASSLVDRDYEQYF
TRBV6-5,.,TRBD2,TRBJ2-1,TGTGCCAGCAGTTACTCGAGCAGCGGGAGAGGTGAGCAGTTCTTC,CASSYSSSGRGEQFF
TRBV14,.,TRBD1,TRBJ2-1,TGTGCCAGCAGCCGGGGTTGGGACAGCTCCCAGTTCTTC,CASSRGWDSSQFF
TRBV9,.,TRBD2,TRBJ2-1,TGTGCCAGCAGCGTAGCCTCTAGCGGGAGTTGGAATGAGCAGTTCTTC,CASSVASSGSWNEQFF
TRBV15,.,TRBD1,TRBJ2-1,TGTGCCACCAGCAGGAGACAGGGCTCCTACAATGAGCAGTTCTTC,CATSRRQGSYNEQFF
TRBV2,.,.,TRBJ1-6,TGTGCCAGCAGCGACGGACAGTATAATTCACCCCTCCACTTT,CASSDGQYNSPLHF
TRBV7-3,.,TRBD2,TRBJ2-1,TGTGCCAGCAGCTTAAAACCGGGACTAGTAAACAATGAGCAGTTCTTC,CASSLKPGLVNNEQFF
TRBV6-1,.,.,TRBJ1-5,TGTGCCAGCAGACACTATAGCAATCAGCCCCAGCATTTT,CASRHYSNQPQHF
TRBV30,few,TRBD1,TRBJ2-7,TGTGCCTGGAGTGTAGGGACAGGGTTTGCCGAGCAGTACTTC,CAWSVGTGFAEQYF
TRBV29-1,few,.,TRBJ1-3,TGCAGCGTAGCAGCGAGGTCTGGAAACACCATATATTTT,CSVAARSGNTIYF
TRBV28,once,.,TRBJ1-5,TGTGCCAGCAGTTTATCCGGGGGGGGAAACCATCAGCCCCAGCATTTT,CASSLSGGGNHQPQHF
TRBV5-5,.,TRBD2,TRBJ2-2,TGTGCCAGCAGCTTGACCGGGACTAGCGGGAGGGCCACCGGGGAGCTGTTTTTT,CASSLTGTSGRATGELFF
TRBV2,.,TRBD2,TRBJ2-3,TGTGCCAGCAGGGGGGGGAGCACAGATACGCAGTATTTT,CASRGGSTDTQYF
TRBV5-1,.,.,TRBJ1-3,TGCGCCAGCAGCTTGTTCGCGGGGAACACCATATATTTT,CASSLFAGNTIYF
TRBV29-1,.,TRBD1,TRBJ1-1,TGCAGCGTTAGACTGGACAGGGACACTGAAGCTTTCTTT,CSVRLDRDTEAFF
TRBV2,.,TRBD2,TRBJ2-5,TGTGCCAGCAGTTTCAGCGGGGTGCGAGAGACCCAGTACTTC,CASSFSGVRETQYF
TRBV9,once,TRBD2,TRBJ2-1,TGTGCCAGCAGCGTAGAGACTAGCGGGAGAAATGAGCAGTTCTTC,CASSVETSGRNEQFF
TRBV2,.,.,TRBJ2-7,TGTGCCAGCTTCCGGGACTCAGCCTACGAGCAGTACTTC,CASFRDSAYEQYF
TRBV11-1,.,TRBD2,TRBJ2-7,TGTGCCAGCAGCTTAGCCGGGACTAGCAGAGCCTACGAGCAGTACTTC,CASSLAGTSRAYEQYF
TRBV6-5,once,.,TRBJ1-2,TGTGCCAGCAGCCTCCCACCGGATGGCTACACCTTC,CASSLPPDGYTF